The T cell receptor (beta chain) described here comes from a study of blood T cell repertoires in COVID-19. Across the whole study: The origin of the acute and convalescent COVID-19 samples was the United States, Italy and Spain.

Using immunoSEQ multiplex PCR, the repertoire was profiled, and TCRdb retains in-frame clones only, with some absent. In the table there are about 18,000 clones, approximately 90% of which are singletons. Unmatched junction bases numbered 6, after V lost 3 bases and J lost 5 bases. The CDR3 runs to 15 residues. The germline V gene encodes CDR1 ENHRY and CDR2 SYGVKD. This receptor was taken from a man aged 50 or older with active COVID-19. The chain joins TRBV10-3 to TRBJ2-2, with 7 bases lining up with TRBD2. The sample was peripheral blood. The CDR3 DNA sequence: TGTGCCATCAGTGAAGGGCGGCGGGGGACCGGGGAGCTGTTTTTT. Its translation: CAISEGRRGTGELFF.